The 15 T cell receptor beta chains presented below share a single source sample, sequenced in a study of identifying expanded T cells in peripheral blood. This table comes from immunoSEQ multiplex PCR, and its TCRdb copy is limited to in-frame clones, with some not included. The table lists 75,000 to 90,000 clones, approximately 84% of them singletons. Sequences were obtained from blood. The receptors originated from a person between 18 and 75 years old in good health.

This chain connects TRBV4-2 to TRBJ1-2; D is undetermined. V lost 0 bases to trimming and J lost 0 bases, with 11 bases between them. CDR3 length equals 16 residues. Germline CDR1 is LGHNA and CDR2 is YNFKEQ. The CDR3: CASSQDAHGANYGYTF. The DNA of the CDR3 is TGTGCCAGCAGCCAAGACGCCCATGGAGCTAACTATGGCTACACCTTC.

This rearrangement joins TRBV7-2 to TRBJ2-5; no firm D call. The V end was cut by 1 base, the J end by 4 bases, with 7 bases between. CDR1 is SGHTA, CDR2 FQGNSA, per germline. The CDR3 sequence is 13 residues long. CDR3 coding DNA: TGTGCCAGCAGCTTAGTAGGCGGAGAGACCCAGTACTTC. This translates into CASSLVGGETQYF.

The chain is built from TRBV29-1 and TRBJ2-5; D unresolved. V lost 6 bases and J lost 4, with 15 bases in between. Germline V CDR1 and CDR2: SQVTM, ANQGSEA. This CDR3 has 13 amino acids. The CDR3 nucleotides read TGCAGCGTCGGGCCCCGGGCCATAGAGACCCAGTACTTC. Translating gives CSVGPRAIETQYF. Full variable domain (missing parts from reference TRBV29-1 and TRBJ2-5): SAVISQKPSRDICQRGTSLTIQCQVDSQVTMMFWYRQQPGQSLTLIATANQGSEATYESGFVIDKFPISRPNLTFSTLTVSNMSPEDSSIYLCSVGPRAIETQYFGPGTRLLVL.

The chain has TRBV18 and TRBJ2-5; D may be TRBD1 (5 bases). Germline V lookup: CDR1 KGHSH, CDR2 LQKENI. The CDR3 has 14 amino acids. Trimming removed 3 bases from V and 2 bases from J, with 10 bases in between. The chain's CDR3 is CASSPVRAQETQYF. CDR3 DNA: TGTGCCAGCTCACCTGTCAGGGCTCAAGAGACCCAGTACTTC.

The rearrangement joins TRBV5-1 to TRBJ2-5, with D tentatively TRBD2 (5 bases). This CDR3 is 13 amino acids long. Germline CDR1 SGHRS, CDR2 YFSETQ. V was clipped by 7 bases and J by 1 base, with 11 bases between them. CDR3 nucleotide sequence: TGCGCCAGCGGGGAGCGAATCCAAGAGACCCAGTACTTC. This translates into CASGERIQETQYF. Full variable domain (outside the CDR3, taken from reference TRBV5-1 and TRBJ2-5): KAGVTQTPRYLIKTRGQQVTLSCSPISGHRSVSWYQQTPGQGLQFLFEYFSETQRNKGNFPGRFSGRQFSNSRSEMNVSTLELGDSALYLCASGERIQETQYFGPGTRLLVL.

The J gene is TRBJ2-1, the V gene TRBV18; 11 positions match TRBD2. Germline CDR1 reads KGHSH; CDR2 reads LQKENI. V lost 3 bases and J lost 8; bases outside the gene matches: 12. The CDR3 has 17 amino acids. The CDR3 spells CASSPKLAGGPGDEQFF. In nucleotides, the CDR3 is TGTGCCAGCTCACCTAAATTAGCGGGAGGGCCGGGGGATGAGCAGTTCTTC.

J is TRBJ2-4 and V is TRBV2; D unclear. V was clipped by 7 bases and J by 0 bases, with 7 bases between them. Germline assignment: CDR1 SNHLY and CDR2 FYNNEI. The CDR3 totals 13 residues. CDR3 region: CASTRVAKNIQYF. In nucleotides, the CDR3 is TGTGCCAGCACTCGAGTAGCCAAAAACATTCAGTACTTC.

The chain's CDR3 is CASSQGAGGDTEAFF. The CDR3 region has the DNA TGCGCCAGCAGCCAGGGCGCAGGGGGGGACACTGAAGCTTTCTTT. The genes are TRBV4-1 and TRBJ1-1; 7 nucleotides align to TRBD1. The CDR3 contains 15 residues. CDR1 and CDR2 from the germline V gene are MGHRA and YSYEKL. The junction had 7 bases not matched to a gene; V was cut back by 3 bases and J by 3 bases.

The rearrangement links TRBV7-2 to TRBJ2-3, with D possibly TRBD1 on 5 matching bases. The CDR3 consists of 12 residues. The V gene lost 2 bases and the J gene lost 9 bases, with 9 bases spanning the gap. Germline CDR1 and CDR2: SGHTA and FQGNSA. For the CDR3, the DNA is TGTGCCAGCAGCTTACACAGGTCGACGCAGTATTTT. Its translation is CASSLHRSTQYF. Looking up the rest from reference TRBV7-2 and TRBJ2-3 gives the full variable domain: GAGVSQSPSNKVTEKGKDVELRCDPISGHTALYWYRQSLGQGLEFLIYFQGNSAPDKSGLPSDRFSAERTGGSVSTLTIQRTQQEDSAVYLCASSLHRSTQYFGPGTRLTVL.

J is TRBJ1-2 and V is TRBV15; D call uncertain. From germline, CDR1 is LNHNV and CDR2 YYDKDF (reference sequence). V was shortened by 1 base and J by 8 bases, with 14 bases between the two germline ends. The CDR3 is 14 residues long. DNA for the CDR3: TGTGCCACCAGCAGAGGGACCCAAGAAAGAGGCTACACCTTC. Residues: CATSRGTQERGYTF. The entire variable domain, with the rest obtained from reference TRBV15 and TRBJ1-2, is as follows: DAMVIQNPRYQVTQFGKPVTLSCSQTLNHNVMYWYQQKSSQAPKLLFHYYDKDFNNEADTPDNFQSRRPNTSFCFLDIRSPGLGDTAMYLCATSRGTQERGYTFGSGTRLTVV.

This clone was seen more than once but under ten times. This chain connects TRBV10-1 to TRBJ2-7; 7 bases align to TRBD2. CDR3 length: 13 amino acids. After removal of 11 bases from V and 3 bases from J, the junction contained 10 bases not matched to a gene. Germline CDR1 WNHNN, CDR2 SYGVQD (reference sequence). The CDR3 bases are TGCGCCGGCGAGGGACTACAAGGCTACGAGCAGTACTTC. This translates into CAGEGLQGYEQYF.

The V gene is TRBV6-6, the J gene TRBJ1-4; tentatively, D is TRBD1 (6 bases). Germline V CDR1 and CDR2: MNHNY, SVGAGI (reference sequence). V gave up 6 bases and J gave up 8 bases, with 16 bases separating them. There are 14 residues in the CDR3. CDR3 loop: CASSNGGAAEKLFF. For the CDR3, the DNA is TGTGCCAGCAGCAACGGGGGGGCCGCGGAAAAACTGTTTTTT.

The rearrangement joins TRBV7-3 to TRBJ2-3; the match to TRBD2 covers 8 bases. The CDR3 totals 15 residues. Germline values: CDR1 SGHTA, CDR2 FQGTGA. V lost 1 base, J lost 5 bases, and 5 bases stayed unmatched. The CDR3 DNA is TGTGCCAGCAGCTTAATCGGGGGGGCGCGAGATACGCAGTATTTT. Protein: CASSLIGGARDTQYF.

The chain joins TRBV7-2 to TRBJ1-4; TRBD1 matches 7 bases. The CDR3 runs to 15 residues. Germline V lookup: CDR1 SGHTA, CDR2 FQGNSA. With V trimmed by 1 base and J by 8 bases, 7 bases remained unmatched. CDR3 DNA: TGTGCCAGCAGCTTAGATGACAGGGTAGGGGAAAAACTGTTTTTT. Its protein is CASSLDDRVGEKLFF.

The chain carries TRBV6-6 and TRBJ1-1, with D possibly matching TRBD1 (5 bases). The CDR3 spans 13 residues. Trimming took 5 bases from V and 4 from J, leaving 11 bases between them. Germline assignment: CDR1 MNHNY and CDR2 SVGAGI (reference sequence). Written as DNA, the CDR3 is TGTGCCAGCAGTCTGCAGGGTGGCACTGAAGCTTTCTTT. Residues: CASSLQGGTEAFF.